This TCR beta chain was profiled in a study of CXCR3-negative and CXCR3-positive naive CD8 T cells (dated by TCRdb to between 2018 and 2021). With regard to the full study: In total, some 130 million TRB reads were obtained, or roughly 1.5 +/- 0.3 million reads per library. The TRBV-TRBJ cluster analysis covered naive subsets from about 5 donors and memory cells from 3 donors. Data from around ten donors, pooled across two independent experiments, went into the diversity and physicochemical repertoire analyses. Findings and caveats that apply to the study as a whole: Comparably high repertoire diversity was found in both naive subsets, whereas much lower repertoire diversity was found in memory CD8+ T cells. Compared with CXCR3-negative naive cells, CXCR3-positive naive cells had TRB CDR3s with higher hydrophobicity (lower Kidera factor 4), lower energy, and higher strength and volume indices. Naive CXCR3-negative and CXCR3-positive cells from the same donor showed similar TRBV-TRBJ usage, whereas memory cells showed distinct patterns. Because surface CD5, which has been linked to self-reactivity in mice, was comparable between naive subsets, TCR interaction strength was also inferred from TRB CDR3 physicochemical properties. Freshly isolated PBMCs were used for most assays because CXCR3 expression partially decreased after cryopreservation.

For each CD8+ T cell subset, flow sorting was done in triplicate, and a few hundred thousand cells per subset went directly into RLT lysis buffer. Naive CD8+ T cells were defined stringently as CD45RO-CCR7+CD27+CD95- to exclude memory contaminants. Standard density gradient centrifugation was used to isolate peripheral blood mononuclear cells from buffy coats. Naive CXCR3-negative and CXCR3-positive CD8+ T cells were flow-sorted on a FACSAria III. Total RNA was extracted from sorted cells with an RNeasy Mini Kit. CDR1 and CDR2 are drawn from the germline V gene (reference sequence): SGHNT, YYREEE. The CDR3 covers 14 residues, taking in both the cysteine and the phenylalanine. The nucleotide record is missing. The sample was run on a NextSeq 550. The Human TCR Profiling Kit (MiLaboratory) was used to prepare UMI-labeled 5' RACE TRB cDNA libraries. cDNA synthesis used the entire amount of extracted RNA, and PCR amplification then used the entire amount of cDNA produced. Libraries were prepared in parallel with an identical number of PCR cycles. Regarding the original processing steps: With a requirement of at least two reads per UMI, MIGEC and MiXCR extracted about 49,000 +/- 11,000 unique UMI-labeled TRB cDNA molecules per library. An average of approximately 40,000 +/- 10,000 functional in-frame TRB CDR3 nucleotide clonotypes without stop codons was found per library. After downsampling to 5000 UMI-labeled TRB molecules per sample, diversity metrics such as normalized Shannon-Wiener and Chao1 were calculated in VDJtools. VDJtools computed clonotype-size-weighted physicochemical properties of the central five CDR3 residues: interaction energy, strength, volume and Kidera factor 4. Reads reprocessed by TCRdb are summarized as one entry per CDR3 protein sequence, and DNA is absent. These V and J calls originate from TCRdb's pipeline instead of the authors' own analysis. The sample table records about 110,000 distinct CDR3 sequences. The top ten hold more than 0.3% of the sample.

Details on this clonotype: Its antigen has not been determined.

Recombination connected TRBV5-4 to TRBJ2-3; TCRdb selects TRBD2, and the lack of DNA leaves this call unchecked. Sequenced: naive CXCR3+ CD8+ T cells from blood. The cell subset or site label of this sample denotes: CD45RO-CCR7+CD27+CD95- naive CD8+ T cells expressing CXCR3 (TNR3+). This receptor was obtained from a human donor in good health. Some clones in this sample may be carry-over from other donors' samples. The CDR3 protein is CASSLDLRPDTQYF. This CDR3, with the reference TRBV5-4 and TRBJ2-3 proteins standing in past its ends, gives the full variable domain ETGVTQSPTHLIKTRGQQVTLRCSSQSGHNTVSWYQQALGQGPQFIFQYYREEENGRGNFPPRFSGLQFPNYSSELNVNALELDDSALYLCASSLDLRPDTQYFGPGTRLTVL.